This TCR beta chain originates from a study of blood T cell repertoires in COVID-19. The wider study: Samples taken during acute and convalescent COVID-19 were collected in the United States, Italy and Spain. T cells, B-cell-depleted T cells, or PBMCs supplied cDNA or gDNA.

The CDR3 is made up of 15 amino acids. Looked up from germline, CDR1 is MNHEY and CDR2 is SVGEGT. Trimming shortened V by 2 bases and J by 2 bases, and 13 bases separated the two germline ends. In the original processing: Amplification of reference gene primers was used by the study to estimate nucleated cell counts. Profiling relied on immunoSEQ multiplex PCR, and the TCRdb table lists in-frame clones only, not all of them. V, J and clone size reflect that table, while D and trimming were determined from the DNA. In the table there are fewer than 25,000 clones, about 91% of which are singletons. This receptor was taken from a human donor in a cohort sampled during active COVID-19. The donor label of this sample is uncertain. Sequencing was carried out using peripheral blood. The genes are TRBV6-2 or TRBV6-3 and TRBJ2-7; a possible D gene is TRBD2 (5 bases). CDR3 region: CASSYGGSIAYEQYF. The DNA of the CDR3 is TGTGCCAGCAGTTACGGAGGCAGTATCGCCTACGAGCAGTACTTC.